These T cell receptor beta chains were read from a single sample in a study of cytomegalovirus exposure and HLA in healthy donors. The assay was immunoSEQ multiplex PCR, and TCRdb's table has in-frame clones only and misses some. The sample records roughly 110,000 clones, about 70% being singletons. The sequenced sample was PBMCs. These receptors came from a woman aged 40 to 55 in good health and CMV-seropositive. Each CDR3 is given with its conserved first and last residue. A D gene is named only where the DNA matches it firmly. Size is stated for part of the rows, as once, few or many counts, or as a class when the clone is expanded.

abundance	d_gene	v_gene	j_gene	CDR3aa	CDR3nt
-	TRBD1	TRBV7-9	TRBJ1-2	CASSRGTGDNYGYTF	TGTGCCAGCAGCCGTGGGACAGGGGATAACTATGGCTACACCTTC
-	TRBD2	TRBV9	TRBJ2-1	CASTGGLASVGWANEQFF	TGTGCCAGCACGGGGGGACTAGCGTCGGTCGGGTGGGCCAATGAGCAGTTCTTC
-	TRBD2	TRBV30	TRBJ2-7	CACSSGGADEQYF	TGTGCCTGCTCTAGCGGGGGGGCCGACGAGCAGTACTTC
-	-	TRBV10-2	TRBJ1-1	CASRTGSTMNTEAFF	TGCGCCAGCAGAACAGGGAGCACCATGAACACTGAAGCTTTCTTT
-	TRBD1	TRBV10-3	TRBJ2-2	CAISRDRNTGELFF	TGTGCCATCAGTCGGGACAGGAACACCGGGGAGCTGTTTTTT
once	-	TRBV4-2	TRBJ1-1	CASSHPRVGTEAFF	TGTGCCAGCAGCCACCCCAGGGTAGGCACTGAAGCTTTCTTT
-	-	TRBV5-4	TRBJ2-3	CASSLGGRTDTQYF	TGTGCCAGCAGCTTGGGTGGGCGCACAGATACGCAGTATTTT
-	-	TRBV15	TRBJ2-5	CATSRDRVAGGTQYF	TGTGCCACCAGCAGAGATCGTGTAGCCGGCGGGACCCAGTACTTC
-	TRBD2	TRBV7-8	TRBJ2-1	CASSLYLRLAGVEQFF	TGTGCCAGCAGCTTATACCTGAGGCTAGCGGGGGTTGAGCAGTTCTTC
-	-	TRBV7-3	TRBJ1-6	CASSSTDSHNSPLHF	TGTGCCAGCAGCTCAACGGACAGCCATAATTCACCCCTCCACTTT